This is a list of T cell receptor beta chains from one sample in a study of identical twins. TCRdb reanalysed the 5' RACE reads using MiXCR and keeps one entry per CDR3 protein. The table lists 1.5 million to 2 million distinct CDR3 sequences, 25% to 35% of them singletons. The sequenced sample consisted of cord blood. These receptors originate from a newborn girl in good health. Each CDR3 is given with its conserved first and last residue. D genes are given only for firm matches. The size of a clone is reported for some rows only, either as once, few or many, or as a class for expanded clones.

clone_size: few; v_call: TRBV6-1; d_call: .; j_call: TRBJ2-5; cdr3_length: 13; cdr3_nt: TGTGCCAGCGTACAGGTTTACCAAGAGACCCAGTACTTC; cdr3_aa: CASVQVYQETQYF
clone_size: few; v_call: TRBV13; d_call: TRBD1; j_call: TRBJ1-1; cdr3_length: 14; cdr3_nt: TGTGCCAGCAGTTCTCCGGGACAGGGGAATGAAGCTTTCTTT; cdr3_aa: CASSSPGQGNEAFF
clone_size: .; v_call: TRBV3-1; d_call: .; j_call: TRBJ2-6; cdr3_length: 15; cdr3_nt: TGTGCCAGCAGCCAATATGGGTCTGGGGCCAACGTCCTGACTTTC; cdr3_aa: CASSQYGSGANVLTF
clone_size: .; v_call: TRBV29-1; d_call: .; j_call: TRBJ2-7; cdr3_length: 13; cdr3_nt: TGCAGCGTTGAACAATCCGGGACCCTCGGGCAGTACTTC; cdr3_aa: CSVEQSGTLGQYF
clone_size: .; v_call: TRBV28; d_call: .; j_call: TRBJ2-7; cdr3_length: 14; cdr3_nt: TGTGCCAGCAGTTTTTTCCGGGAGTCCTACGAGCAGTACTTC; cdr3_aa: CASSFFRESYEQYF
clone_size: .; v_call: TRBV5-1; d_call: .; j_call: TRBJ2-5; cdr3_length: 16; cdr3_nt: TGCGCCAGCAGCTCTTTTCTAGGGGGGCCTGGGAATGAGCAGTACTTC; cdr3_aa: CASSSFLGGPGNEQYF
clone_size: .; v_call: TRBV4-1; d_call: .; j_call: TRBJ2-3; cdr3_length: 19; cdr3_nt: TGCGCCAGCAGCCAAGATAGGGGGAGGGCCGAATCCATCAGAGATACGCAGTATTTT; cdr3_aa: CASSQDRGRAESIRDTQYF
clone_size: few; v_call: TRBV7-8; d_call: TRBD1; j_call: TRBJ1-2; cdr3_length: 15; cdr3_nt: TGTGCCAGCAGCTTAGAGGGACAGGGGGCAGGGGGCTACACCTTC; cdr3_aa: CASSLEGQGAGGYTF
clone_size: .; v_call: TRBV5-1; d_call: TRBD1; j_call: TRBJ2-3; cdr3_length: 16; cdr3_nt: TGCGCCAGCAGCCAACAAGACAGGGGCGGCACAGATACGCAGTATTTT; cdr3_aa: CASSQQDRGGTDTQYF
clone_size: .; v_call: TRBV7-6; d_call: TRBD2; j_call: TRBJ2-5; cdr3_length: 14; cdr3_nt: TGTGCCAGCAGCCTTAGGACTAGCTGGAGTGAGCAGTACTTC; cdr3_aa: CASSLRTSWSEQYF
clone_size: .; v_call: TRBV20-1; d_call: TRBD1; j_call: TRBJ2-3; cdr3_length: 15; cdr3_nt: TGCAGTGCTACCCCCCCTAAACAGGGGGCAGATACGCAGTATTTT; cdr3_aa: CSATPPKQGADTQYF
clone_size: .; v_call: TRBV28; d_call: .; j_call: TRBJ1-2; cdr3_length: 13; cdr3_nt: TGTGCCATCAGTTTACGGGCCAACTATGGCTACACCTTC; cdr3_aa: CAISLRANYGYTF
clone_size: few; v_call: TRBV27; d_call: TRBD2; j_call: TRBJ2-5; cdr3_length: 17; cdr3_nt: TGTGCCAGCAGTCCGGAAGGATGGTTTCTAGCGGGAGGGACCCAGTACTTC; cdr3_aa: CASSPEGWFLAGGTQYF
clone_size: few; v_call: TRBV10-3; d_call: TRBD2; j_call: TRBJ2-5; cdr3_length: 15; cdr3_nt: TGTGCCATCAAAGTAGCGGGGGGTCCCCAAGAGACCCAGTACTTC; cdr3_aa: CAIKVAGGPQETQYF
clone_size: .; v_call: TRBV5-1; d_call: TRBD1; j_call: TRBJ2-1; cdr3_length: 14; cdr3_nt: TGCGCCAGCAGCTCGCAGGGGGAAGTTTTGAAGCAGTTCTTC; cdr3_aa: CASSSQGEVLKQFF
clone_size: .; v_call: TRBV6-1; d_call: .; j_call: TRBJ2-1; cdr3_length: 13; cdr3_nt: TGTGCCAGCAGTGAACGGGGAAACAATGAGCAGTTCTTC; cdr3_aa: CASSERGNNEQFF
clone_size: once; v_call: TRBV20-1; d_call: .; j_call: TRBJ1-1; cdr3_length: 15; cdr3_nt: TGCAGTGCTACCGACGGAGGGGGAAGGTACACTGAAGCTTTCTTT; cdr3_aa: CSATDGGGRYTEAFF
clone_size: few; v_call: TRBV10-3; d_call: TRBD1; j_call: TRBJ1-1; cdr3_length: 12; cdr3_nt: TGTGCCATCAGTGATGGCAGGGGGCGAGCTTTCTTT; cdr3_aa: CAISDGRGRAFF
clone_size: once; v_call: TRBV28; d_call: TRBD2; j_call: TRBJ2-2; cdr3_length: 15; cdr3_nt: TGTGCCAGCAACGGGCTAGCGGAGATCACCGGGGAGCTGTTTTTT; cdr3_aa: CASNGLAEITGELFF
clone_size: .; v_call: TRBV25-1; d_call: .; j_call: TRBJ1-1; cdr3_length: 15; cdr3_nt: TGTGCCAGCAGTGAATTTGGCGGATTGAACACTGAAGCTTTCTTT; cdr3_aa: CASSEFGGLNTEAFF
clone_size: .; v_call: TRBV29-1; d_call: TRBD2; j_call: TRBJ2-2; cdr3_length: 15; cdr3_nt: TGCAGCGTGATAACCGGGACTAGCGGTACCGGGGAGCTGTTTTTT; cdr3_aa: CSVITGTSGTGELFF
clone_size: .; v_call: TRBV6-1; d_call: .; j_call: TRBJ2-1; cdr3_length: 14; cdr3_nt: TGTGCCAGCAGTGAAGCCCAGGCATCGGATGAGCAGTTCTTC; cdr3_aa: CASSEAQASDEQFF
clone_size: .; v_call: TRBV28; d_call: .; j_call: TRBJ2-3; cdr3_length: 15; cdr3_nt: TGTGCCAGCAGTTTATTGGTTACAAACACAGATACGCGGTATTTT; cdr3_aa: CASSLLVTNTDTRYF
clone_size: once; v_call: TRBV6-1; d_call: TRBD2; j_call: TRBJ2-3; cdr3_length: 18; cdr3_nt: TGTGCCAGCAGTCCAAGACTAGCGGGAGGGCCTATAGCAGATACGCAGTATTTT; cdr3_aa: CASSPRLAGGPIADTQYF
clone_size: .; v_call: TRBV7-6; d_call: .; j_call: TRBJ1-6; cdr3_length: 16; cdr3_nt: TGTGCCAGCAGCTTCTCCCCTACAGGGTTGGGCTCACCCCTCCACTTT; cdr3_aa: CASSFSPTGLGSPLHF
clone_size: .; v_call: TRBV2; d_call: .; j_call: TRBJ2-6; cdr3_length: 12; cdr3_nt: TGTGCCAGCAGTGTCGGTCCTAACGTCCTGACTTTC; cdr3_aa: CASSVGPNVLTF
clone_size: few; v_call: TRBV6-1; d_call: TRBD1; j_call: TRBJ2-3; cdr3_length: 14; cdr3_nt: TGTGCCAGCAGTGAGGACAGGGTTTCAGATACGCAGTATTTT; cdr3_aa: CASSEDRVSDTQYF
clone_size: many; v_call: TRBV27; d_call: TRBD1; j_call: TRBJ2-7; cdr3_length: 16; cdr3_nt: TGTGCCAGCAGTTCCTCCGGGACAGGGGATCACTACGAGCAGTACTTC; cdr3_aa: CASSSSGTGDHYEQYF
clone_size: .; v_call: TRBV20-1; d_call: .; j_call: TRBJ2-5; cdr3_length: 13; cdr3_nt: TGCAGTGCTGGGGGCCGACTGAGCAATGAGCAGTACTTC; cdr3_aa: CSAGGRLSNEQYF
clone_size: .; v_call: TRBV4-2; d_call: .; j_call: TRBJ2-6; cdr3_length: 16; cdr3_nt: TGTGCCAGCAGCCTACGGGCCTTCTCTGGGGCCAACGTCCTGACTTTC; cdr3_aa: CASSLRAFSGANVLTF
clone_size: few; v_call: TRBV20-1; d_call: TRBD2; j_call: TRBJ2-1; cdr3_length: 15; cdr3_nt: TGCAGTGCTAGCCGCGGGAGCAGCTCCTACAATGAGCAGTTCTTC; cdr3_aa: CSASRGSSSYNEQFF
clone_size: .; v_call: TRBV10-3; d_call: .; j_call: TRBJ1-1; cdr3_length: 13; cdr3_nt: TGTGCCATCAGGAGCAGGGGGAACACTGAAGCTTTCTTT; cdr3_aa: CAIRSRGNTEAFF
clone_size: many; v_call: TRBV3-1; d_call: .; j_call: TRBJ2-5; cdr3_length: 15; cdr3_nt: TGTGCCAGCAGCTCCTTCGGCCCGTACCAAGAGACCCAGTACTTC; cdr3_aa: CASSSFGPYQETQYF
clone_size: .; v_call: TRBV4-1; d_call: TRBD1; j_call: TRBJ2-7; cdr3_length: 15; cdr3_nt: TGCGCCAGCAGCCAAGTGTGGGACAGGGGTTACGAGCAGTACTTC; cdr3_aa: CASSQVWDRGYEQYF
clone_size: many; v_call: TRBV24-1; d_call: TRBD2; j_call: TRBJ2-5; cdr3_length: 14; cdr3_nt: TGTGCCACCAGTGGGAAGACTAGCGGAGAGACCCAGTACTTC; cdr3_aa: CATSGKTSGETQYF
clone_size: few; v_call: TRBV25-1; d_call: .; j_call: TRBJ2-1; cdr3_length: 15; cdr3_nt: TGTGCCAGCAGTGAAGGGACCTTCTCCTACAATGAGCAGTTCTTC; cdr3_aa: CASSEGTFSYNEQFF
clone_size: few; v_call: TRBV19; d_call: .; j_call: TRBJ2-7; cdr3_length: 13; cdr3_nt: TGTGCCAGTAGTATAGCGCCTTCCTACGAGCAGTACTTC; cdr3_aa: CASSIAPSYEQYF
clone_size: .; v_call: TRBV20-1; d_call: .; j_call: TRBJ1-2; cdr3_length: 15; cdr3_nt: TGCAGTGCTAGAACTTTCGGCCGGGCCCGATATGGCTACACCTTC; cdr3_aa: CSARTFGRARYGYTF
clone_size: .; v_call: TRBV12-3/TRBV12-4; d_call: .; j_call: TRBJ2-7; cdr3_length: 13; cdr3_nt: TGTGCCAGCAGTTTGGACAGCTCGGACGAGCAGTACTTC; cdr3_aa: CASSLDSSDEQYF
clone_size: few; v_call: TRBV7-2; d_call: TRBD2; j_call: TRBJ2-3; cdr3_length: 18; cdr3_nt: TGTGCCAGCAGCTTAGCGAGGTGGGAGGGCCGGGGCACAGATACGCAGTATTTT; cdr3_aa: CASSLARWEGRGTDTQYF
clone_size: .; v_call: TRBV9; d_call: TRBD2; j_call: TRBJ2-5; cdr3_length: 16; cdr3_nt: TGTGCCAGCAGCGCAACGGGACTAGCGGACCAAGAGACCCAGTACTTC; cdr3_aa: CASSATGLADQETQYF
clone_size: .; v_call: TRBV29-1; d_call: .; j_call: TRBJ2-5; cdr3_length: 12; cdr3_nt: TGCAGCGCCCAGGTTGGGGGCAATGAGCAGTACTTC; cdr3_aa: CSAQVGGNEQYF
clone_size: .; v_call: TRBV15; d_call: .; j_call: TRBJ2-3; cdr3_length: 14; cdr3_nt: TGTGCCACCAGCAGAGATCTTAGGACAGATACGCAGTATTTT; cdr3_aa: CATSRDLRTDTQYF
clone_size: few; v_call: TRBV29-1; d_call: TRBD1; j_call: TRBJ1-1; cdr3_length: 14; cdr3_nt: TGCAGCGTTGAAGGTTTGGCAGGGGGGTCTGAAGCTTTCTTT; cdr3_aa: CSVEGLAGGSEAFF
clone_size: .; v_call: TRBV4-2; d_call: TRBD2; j_call: TRBJ2-2; cdr3_length: 18; cdr3_nt: TGTGCCAGCAGCCAAGGAGGGGGACTAGCGCCCGACACCGGGGAGCTGTTTTTT; cdr3_aa: CASSQGGGLAPDTGELFF
clone_size: .; v_call: TRBV6-5; d_call: .; j_call: TRBJ1-2; cdr3_length: 19; cdr3_nt: TGTGCCAGCAGTTACTCGTTTTTTGGTCGCACAGCTCAGTCCTATGGCTACACCTTC; cdr3_aa: CASSYSFFGRTAQSYGYTF
clone_size: many; v_call: TRBV5-1; d_call: .; j_call: TRBJ2-7; cdr3_length: 12; cdr3_nt: TGCGCCAGCAGCTTGAGTATGGACGAGCAGTACTTC; cdr3_aa: CASSLSMDEQYF
clone_size: .; v_call: TRBV3-1; d_call: .; j_call: TRBJ2-2; cdr3_length: 15; cdr3_nt: TGTGCCAGCAGCGACACGGGACTCCCCACCGGGGAGCTGTTTTTT; cdr3_aa: CASSDTGLPTGELFF
clone_size: few; v_call: TRBV6-1; d_call: .; j_call: TRBJ1-4; cdr3_length: 15; cdr3_nt: TGTGCCAGCAGTTGGGGCTCCGCAACTAATGAAAAACTGTTTTTT; cdr3_aa: CASSWGSATNEKLFF
clone_size: .; v_call: TRBV7-8; d_call: .; j_call: TRBJ2-1; cdr3_length: 15; cdr3_nt: TGTGCCTGCAGCTTAGCCGCCCGAGGCTACAATGAGCAGTTCTTC; cdr3_aa: CACSLAARGYNEQFF